Included here is one T cell receptor (beta chain) sequence, with context. Allocation to cohorts depended on clinical history reported by the participants. The data are from a study of blood T cell repertoires in COVID-19. On the study more broadly: The samples span acute and convalescent COVID-19 from the United States, Italy and Spain. PBMCs, B-cell-depleted T cells, or T cells provided the cDNA or gDNA that made up the material.

How the authors handled the data: It was from reference gene primer amplification that nucleated cell counts were estimated. Here immunoSEQ multiplex PCR was the method, and the copy in TCRdb shows in-frame clones only, minus some. Clone size and V and J calls were adopted from that table, with D and trimming inferred from the DNA. The table records hundreds of thousands of clones, around 85% of them present only once. Germline CDR1 MDHEN, CDR2 SYDVKM. CDR3 length: 13 residues. V lost 2 bases and J lost 8, with 10 bases in between. The TCR was taken from a woman aged 35 to 49 who had recovered from COVID-19. The sequenced sample was PBMCs or T cells enriched from blood (not recorded which). This chain joins TRBV28 and TRBJ2-1; the D gene is possibly TRBD1 (6 bases). CDR3 loop: CASSLGGADEQFF. CDR3 coding DNA: TGTGCCAGCAGTTTAGGGGGCGCGGATGAGCAGTTCTTC.